The rows below give T cell receptor beta chains drawn from one sample of a study of shared clonotypes between healthy human individuals. Sequenced by immunoSEQ multiplex PCR; TCRdb stores in-frame clones only, minus some. The sample records hundreds of thousands of clones, roughly 95% being singletons. The sample taken for sequencing was naive CD8+ T cells sorted from blood. The receptors were gathered from a woman in her twenties or thirties in good health. CDR3s include the opening cysteine and the closing phenylalanine or tryptophan. The D gene is left open where the match is weak. Size values are once, few and many counts, or a class for expanded clones, and some rows have none.

clone_size,d_call,v_call,j_call,cdr3_aa,cdr3_nt
NA,TRBD2,TRBV9,TRBJ2-3,CASSLGAQTRLAGDTQYF,TGTGCCAGCAGTCTGGGTGCCCAAACCAGACTAGCGGGGGATACGCAGTATTTT
NA,TRBD1,TRBV28,TRBJ1-1,CASSPIPGDREAEAFF,TGTGCCAGCAGTCCCATACCCGGGGACAGGGAGGCTGAAGCTTTCTTT
NA,NA,TRBV10-3,TRBJ1-2,CAIFGGEDGYTF,TGTGCCATCTTTGGGGGTGAGGATGGCTACACCTTC
NA,NA,TRBV5-6,TRBJ2-7,CASSPGGSYEQYF,TGTGCCAGCAGCCCCGGGGGTTCCTACGAGCAGTACTTC
NA,NA,TRBV2,TRBJ2-7,CASNFRTEIYEQYF,TGTGCCAGCAATTTCCGGACAGAGATCTACGAGCAGTACTTC
NA,TRBD2,TRBV2,TRBJ2-1,CASSEKLADHNEQFF,TGTGCCAGCAGTGAGAAGCTAGCGGACCACAATGAGCAGTTCTTC
NA,TRBD2,TRBV28,TRBJ2-7,CASTASGSSYEQYF,TGTGCCAGCACTGCTAGCGGGAGCTCCTACGAGCAGTACTTC
NA,NA,TRBV11-2,TRBJ1-1,CASSLVVTENTEAFF,TGTGCCAGCAGCTTAGTCGTGACGGAGAACACTGAAGCTTTCTTT
NA,NA,TRBV5-6,TRBJ2-1,CASSSKTGTAPMNEQFF,TGTGCCAGCAGCAGTAAGACAGGAACAGCTCCTATGAATGAGCAGTTCTTC
NA,NA,TRBV13,TRBJ2-7,CASSLGRGSSTYEQYF,TGTGCCAGCAGCTTAGGCCGTGGGAGTTCCACCTACGAGCAGTACTTC
NA,NA,TRBV4-1,TRBJ2-7,CASSQGLAYEQYF,TGCGCCAGCAGCCAGGGGTTAGCCTACGAGCAGTACTTC
NA,NA,TRBV6-5,TRBJ2-5,CASSYSGVGETQYF,TGTGCCAGCAGTTACTCCGGGGTCGGAGAGACCCAGTACTTC
NA,NA,TRBV28,TRBJ2-1,CASSLGNEQFF,TGTGCCAGCAGTTTGGGCAATGAGCAGTTCTTC
once,NA,TRBV7-9,TRBJ2-7,CASSPGWLYEQYF,TGTGCCAGCAGCCCCGGGTGGCTCTACGAGCAGTACTTC
NA,TRBD1,TRBV28,TRBJ1-5,CASSSVGQGPSNQPQHF,TGTGCCAGCAGTTCTGTAGGACAGGGACCCAGCAATCAGCCCCAGCATTTT
NA,NA,TRBV5-6,TRBJ2-7,CASSFSSYEQYF,TGTGCCAGCAGTTTTAGCTCCTACGAGCAGTACTTC
NA,NA,TRBV13,TRBJ2-7,CASSPWQGLEQYF,TGTGCCAGCAGCCCCTGGCAGGGGCTCGAGCAGTACTTC
NA,NA,TRBV9,TRBJ1-1,CASSVAGSLGEAFF,TGTGCCAGCAGCGTAGCGGGGTCGTTGGGTGAAGCTTTCTTT
NA,NA,TRBV28,TRBJ2-2,CASSSSTGTFSTGELFF,TGTGCCAGCAGTTCCTCGACCGGGACATTCAGTACCGGGGAGCTGTTTTTT
once,NA,TRBV13,TRBJ2-2,CASSLGSTGELFF,TGTGCCAGCAGCTTAGGCTCCACCGGGGAGCTGTTTTTT
NA,NA,TRBV30,TRBJ2-1,CAWSGGTGVNEQFF,TGTGCCTGGAGTGGCGGGACTGGAGTCAATGAGCAGTTCTTC
NA,TRBD1,TRBV5-5,TRBJ2-7,CASEGQGAVLYEQYF,TGTGCCAGCGAAGGACAGGGGGCCGTGCTTTACGAGCAGTACTTC
NA,TRBD1,TRBV28,TRBJ1-1,CASSAPRTGNTEAFF,TGTGCCAGCAGCGCCCCACGGACAGGGAACACTGAAGCTTTCTTT
NA,TRBD1,TRBV19,TRBJ1-2,CASSGTGESYGYTF,TGTGCCAGTAGTGGCACAGGGGAATCCTATGGCTACACCTTC
once,TRBD1,TRBV27,TRBJ2-1,CASTLGTGGAYNEQFF,TGTGCCAGCACCCTCGGGACAGGAGGGGCCTACAATGAGCAGTTCTTC
NA,TRBD2,TRBV4-1,TRBJ2-7,CASSPAPPPSGSSYEQYF,TGCGCCAGCAGCCCCGCACCTCCCCCTAGCGGCAGTTCCTACGAGCAGTACTTC
NA,NA,TRBV18,TRBJ2-1,CASSPPLASNEQFF,TGTGCCAGCTCACCACCTTTGGCCAGCAATGAGCAGTTCTTC
NA,TRBD2,TRBV27,TRBJ2-1,CASSLSGTNSYNEQFF,TGTGCCAGCAGTTTATCTGGGACTAATTCCTACAATGAGCAGTTCTTC
NA,NA,TRBV2,TRBJ1-5,CASREGGQPQHF,TGTGCCAGCAGAGAGGGAGGGCAGCCCCAGCATTTT
NA,NA,TRBV5-1,TRBJ2-2,CASSLILDTGELFF,TGCGCCAGCAGTTTAATCCTCGACACCGGGGAGCTGTTTTTT
NA,NA,TRBV13,TRBJ2-7,CASSLDRAVYEQYF,TGTGCCAGCAGCTTAGATCGAGCGGTCTACGAGCAGTACTTC
NA,TRBD2,TRBV19,TRBJ2-7,CASSAGLAGELAYEQYF,TGTGCCAGTAGTGCCGGACTAGCGGGCGAATTGGCCTACGAGCAGTACTTC
once,NA,TRBV11-2,TRBJ2-7,CASSSPTGLSEEQYF,TGTGCCAGCAGCTCCCCGACAGGCCTATCGGAGGAGCAGTACTTC
once,TRBD1,TRBV6-5,TRBJ1-1,CASSYSGEGATTEAFF,TGTGCCAGCAGTTACTCGGGGGAGGGGGCGACTACTGAAGCTTTCTTT
NA,NA,TRBV21-1,TRBJ1-3,CASSKALVIDGNTIYF,TGTGCCAGCAGCAAAGCGCTAGTAATCGATGGAAACACCATATATTTT
NA,NA,TRBV7-8,TRBJ2-7,CASSLAGGRDEQYF,TGTGCCAGCAGCTTAGCGGGGGGCAGGGACGAGCAGTACTTC
NA,TRBD1,TRBV6-5,TRBJ1-3,CASRQWTGFGNTIYF,TGTGCCAGCAGACAATGGACAGGGTTTGGAAACACCATATATTTT
NA,TRBD1,TRBV9,TRBJ2-3,CASSGQGAGTQYF,TGTGCCAGCAGCGGACAGGGGGCGGGTACGCAGTATTTT
NA,NA,TRBV7-9,TRBJ2-5,CASSRRETQYF,TGTGCCAGCAGCCGCCGGGAGACCCAGTACTTC
NA,TRBD1,TRBV28,TRBJ1-5,CASSLWGGQGRQPQHF,TGTGCCAGCAGTTTATGGGGGGGACAGGGACGTCAGCCCCAGCATTTT
NA,NA,TRBV29-1,TRBJ1-2,CSVEPSMTDGYTF,TGCAGCGTTGAGCCTTCTATGACAGATGGCTACACCTTC
NA,NA,TRBV5-5,TRBJ2-7,CASSSEYEQYF,TGTGCCAGCAGTTCCGAGTACGAGCAGTACTTC
NA,NA,TRBV2,TRBJ2-7,CASSAGRTYEQYF,TGTGCCAGCAGCGCCGGGAGAACCTACGAGCAGTACTTC